Listed below are T cell receptor beta chains from one sample, sequenced in a study of response to subunit inactivated influenza vaccine. TCRdb itself ran the RT-PCR reads through MiXCR, one entry per CDR3 protein. The sample records hundreds of thousands of distinct CDR3 sequences, around 15% being singletons. Material: PBMCs from blood, obtained 14 to 15 days before vaccination. All receptors come from a man aged 45-65 years who received an inactivated influenza vaccine. CDR3s include the opening cysteine and the closing phenylalanine or tryptophan. Each record gives: V gene, D gene, clone size, J gene, CDR3 protein, CDR3 DNA. D genes are given only for firm matches. Rows may omit the clone size; those that give it use once, few, many or a size class.

>TRBV12-3/TRBV12-4|-|few|TRBJ2-1
CASSRRRTENEQFF
TGTGCCAGCAGCCGACGCCGGACTGAAAATGAGCAGTTCTTC
>TRBV12-3/TRBV12-4|TRBD1|-|TRBJ1-5
CASSPDRAYQPQHF
TGTGCCAGCAGCCCGGACAGGGCATATCAGCCCCAGCATTTT
>TRBV5-5|-|-|TRBJ2-2
CASSWELHSGELFF
TGTGCCAGCAGCTGGGAGCTGCACTCCGGGGAGCTGTTTTTT
>TRBV10-3|TRBD2|few|TRBJ2-1
CAISSSGGSYNEQFF
TGTGCCATCAGTTCTAGCGGTGGCTCCTACAATGAGCAGTTCTTC
>TRBV25-1|-|-|TRBJ2-7
CASTPGRPYEQYF
TGTGCCAGCACCCCAGGACGTCCCTACGAGCAGTACTTC
>TRBV14|TRBD1|-|TRBJ1-2
CASSQVPFGQAGGYTF
TGTGCCAGCAGCCAAGTCCCCTTCGGACAGGCAGGTGGCTACACCTTC
>TRBV10-3|TRBD1|-|TRBJ1-2
CAISDRLGQGESYGYTF
TGTGCCATCAGTGACAGGCTTGGACAGGGGGAGAGCTATGGCTACACCTTC
>TRBV20-1|TRBD1|-|TRBJ2-2
CSANSGGGGELFF
TGCAGTGCTAATTCAGGGGGCGGCGGGGAGCTGTTTTTT
>TRBV14|-|few|TRBJ1-2
CASSRFGTLDGYTF
TGTGCCAGCAGCCGTTTCGGGACGCTGGATGGCTACACCTTC
>TRBV7-9|-|-|TRBJ2-1
CASSLRWDEQFF
TGTGCCAGCAGCTTAAGGTGGGATGAGCAGTTCTTC
>TRBV4-3|-|many|TRBJ2-7
CASSQDEGVYEQYF
TGCGCCAGCAGCCAAGATGAAGGGGTTTACGAGCAGTACTTC
>TRBV7-3|-|few|TRBJ1-1
CASSGEPGSNTEAFF
TGTGCCAGCAGCGGTGAACCGGGGTCGAACACTGAAGCTTTCTTT
>TRBV4-3|TRBD2|few|TRBJ2-6
CASSQDGLAGGVDGANVLTF
TGCGCCAGCAGCCAGGACGGACTAGCGGGAGGTGTGGATGGGGCCAACGTCCTGACTTTC
>TRBV12-3/TRBV12-4|-|few|TRBJ2-3
CASSLYTSTDTQYF
TGTGCCAGCAGTTTATATACTAGCACAGATACGCAGTATTTT
>TRBV7-2|-|-|TRBJ2-3
CASSFDGTDTQYF
TGTGCCAGCAGCTTCGACGGCACAGATACGCAGTATTTT
>TRBV4-2|-|-|TRBJ2-5
CASSQDPGWETQYF
TGTGCCAGCAGCCAAGATCCAGGGTGGGAGACCCAGTACTTC
>TRBV5-1|-|many|TRBJ2-2
CASRREPTGELFF
TGCGCCAGCAGGCGGGAACCCACCGGGGAGCTGTTTTTT
>TRBV20-1|TRBD1|many|TRBJ1-1
CSARLGQMNTEAFF
TGCAGTGCTAGGCTGGGACAGATGAACACTGAAGCTTTCTTT
>TRBV28|TRBD2|-|TRBJ2-7
CASSLGTSNYEQYF
TGTGCCAGCAGTTTAGGGACTAGCAATTACGAGCAGTACTTC
>TRBV11-2|TRBD1|-|TRBJ1-3
CASSTHGTGLSGNTIYF
TGTGCCAGCAGCACCCATGGGACAGGCCTCTCTGGAAACACCATATATTTT
>TRBV20-1|TRBD1|-|TRBJ1-1
CSASLMGQGKAEAFF
TGCAGTGCTTCCTTAATGGGACAGGGGAAGGCTGAAGCTTTCTTT
>TRBV28|-|-|TRBJ2-7
CASSLPSQGDEQYF
TGTGCCAGCAGTTTGCCTTCACAAGGGGACGAGCAGTACTTC
>TRBV2|-|few|TRBJ2-5
CASGSQETQYF
TGTGCCAGCGGAAGCCAAGAGACCCAGTACTTC
>TRBV7-6|-|few|TRBJ2-3
CASSPQPSASTDTQYF
TGTGCCAGCAGCCCCCAACCGAGCGCCAGCACAGATACGCAGTATTTT
>TRBV2|-|few|TRBJ1-1
CASSGLNTEAFF
TGTGCCAGCAGTGGCCTGAACACTGAAGCTTTCTTT